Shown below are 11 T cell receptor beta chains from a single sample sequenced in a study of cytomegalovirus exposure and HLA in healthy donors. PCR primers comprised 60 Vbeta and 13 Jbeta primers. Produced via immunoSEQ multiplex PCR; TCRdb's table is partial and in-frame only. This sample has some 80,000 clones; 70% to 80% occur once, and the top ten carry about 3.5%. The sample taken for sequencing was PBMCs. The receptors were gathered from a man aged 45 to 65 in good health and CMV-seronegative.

The chain's CDR3 is CASSVDLGRVFF. In DNA form, the CDR3 reads TGTGCCAGCAGCGTAGACCTTGGGAGGGTGTTCTTC. The V gene is TRBV9, the J gene TRBJ2-1, with 7 bases fitting TRBD2. Germline V gene lookup returns CDR1 SGDLS and CDR2 YYNGEE. V shed 0 bases, J shed 15 bases, and the junction held 6 bases outside the gene matches. The CDR3 covers 12 residues.

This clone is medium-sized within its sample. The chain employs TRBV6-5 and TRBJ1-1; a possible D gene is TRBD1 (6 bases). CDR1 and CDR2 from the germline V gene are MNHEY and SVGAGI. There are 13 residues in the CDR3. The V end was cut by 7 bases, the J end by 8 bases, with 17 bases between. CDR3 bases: TGTGCCAGCATCACGGGGGGGACAAAGGAAGCTTTCTTT. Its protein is CASITGGTKEAFF.

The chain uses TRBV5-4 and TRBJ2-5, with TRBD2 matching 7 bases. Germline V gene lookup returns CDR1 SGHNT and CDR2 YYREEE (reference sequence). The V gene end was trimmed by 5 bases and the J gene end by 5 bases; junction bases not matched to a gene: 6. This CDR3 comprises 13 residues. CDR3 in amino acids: CASSLTGGETQYF. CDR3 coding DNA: TGTGCCAGCAGTCTTACGGGGGGTGAGACCCAGTACTTC.

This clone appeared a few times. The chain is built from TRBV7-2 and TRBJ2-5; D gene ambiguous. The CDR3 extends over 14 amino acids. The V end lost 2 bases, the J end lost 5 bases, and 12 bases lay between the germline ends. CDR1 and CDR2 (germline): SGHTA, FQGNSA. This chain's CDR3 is CASSLRSRAETQYF. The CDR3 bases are TGTGCCAGCAGCTTAAGGAGCAGAGCGGAGACCCAGTACTTC. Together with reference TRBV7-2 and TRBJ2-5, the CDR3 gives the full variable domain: GAGVSQSPSNKVTEKGKDVELRCDPISGHTALYWYRQSLGQGLEFLIYFQGNSAPDKSGLPSDRFSAERTGGSVSTLTIQRTQQEDSAVYLCASSLRSRAETQYFGPGTRLLVL.

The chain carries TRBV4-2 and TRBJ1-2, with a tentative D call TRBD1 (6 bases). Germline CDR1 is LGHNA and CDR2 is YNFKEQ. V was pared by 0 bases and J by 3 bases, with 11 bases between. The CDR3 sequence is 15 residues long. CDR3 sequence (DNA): TGTGCCAGCAGCCAAGATCGGTCAGGGGACTATGGCTACACCTTC. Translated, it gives CASSQDRSGDYGYTF.

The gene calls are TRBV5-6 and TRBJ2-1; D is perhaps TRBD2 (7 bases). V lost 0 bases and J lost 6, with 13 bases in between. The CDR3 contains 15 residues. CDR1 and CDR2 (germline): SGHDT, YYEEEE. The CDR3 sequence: CASSLAGGPPNEQFF. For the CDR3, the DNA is TGTGCCAGCAGCTTGGCCGGGGGGCCCCCCAATGAGCAGTTCTTC.

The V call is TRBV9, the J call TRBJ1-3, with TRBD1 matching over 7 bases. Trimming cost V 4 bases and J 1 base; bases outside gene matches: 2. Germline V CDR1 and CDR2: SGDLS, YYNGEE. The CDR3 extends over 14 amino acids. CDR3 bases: TGTGCCAGCAGCTCGACAGGGTCTGGAAACACCATATATTTT. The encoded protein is CASSSTGSGNTIYF.

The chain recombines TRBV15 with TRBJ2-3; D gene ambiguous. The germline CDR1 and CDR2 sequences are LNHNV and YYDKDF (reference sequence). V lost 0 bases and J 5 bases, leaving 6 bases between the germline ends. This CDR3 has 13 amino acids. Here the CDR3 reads CATSRDRQDTQYF. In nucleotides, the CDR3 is TGTGCCACCAGCAGAGATCGACAAGATACGCAGTATTTT.

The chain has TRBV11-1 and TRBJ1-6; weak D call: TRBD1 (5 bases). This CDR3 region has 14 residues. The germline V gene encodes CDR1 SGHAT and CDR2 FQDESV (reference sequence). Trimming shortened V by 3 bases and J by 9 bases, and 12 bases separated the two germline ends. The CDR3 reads CASSLRQPRSPLHF. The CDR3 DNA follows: TGTGCCAGCAGCTTGAGACAGCCTCGTTCACCCCTCCACTTT. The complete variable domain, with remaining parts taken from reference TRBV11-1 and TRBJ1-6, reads EAEVAQSPRYKITEKSQAVAFWCDPISGHATLYWYRQILGQGPELLVQFQDESVVDDSQLPKDRFSAERLKGVDSTLKIQPAELGDSAMYLCASSLRQPRSPLHFGNGTRLTVT.

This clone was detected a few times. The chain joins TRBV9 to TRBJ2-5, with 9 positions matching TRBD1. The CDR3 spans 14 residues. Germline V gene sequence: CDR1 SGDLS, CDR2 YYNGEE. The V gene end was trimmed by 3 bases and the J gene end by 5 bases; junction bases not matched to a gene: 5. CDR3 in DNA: TGTGCCAGCAGCGGAACAGGGGGCATGGAGACCCAGTACTTC. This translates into CASSGTGGMETQYF.

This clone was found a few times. Here the CDR3 reads CASGLGQVHYEQYF. In DNA, the CDR3 is TGTGCTAGTGGCCTTGGACAGGTACACTACGAGCAGTACTTC. V and J are TRBV12-5 and TRBJ2-7; 7 bases fit TRBD1. J lost 3 bases, V lost 6 bases, and 8 bases had no gene match. CDR3 length: 14 residues. CDR1 LGHNT and CDR2 FRNRAP come from the germline V gene.